One and the same sample provided the 32 T cell receptor beta chains below, sequenced in a study of blood T cell repertoires in COVID-19. Profiling relied on immunoSEQ multiplex PCR, and the TCRdb table lists in-frame clones only, not all of them. This sample carries over 200,000 clones, more than 70% of them seen once, and the ten largest clones take approximately 2.3%. Sequencing was done on a sample of peripheral blood. These receptors all stem from a woman between 50 and 59 years old with acute or convalescent COVID-19.

The J gene is TRBJ2-3, the V gene TRBV5-5; 8 bases are a match to TRBD1. The V gene's germline CDR1 is SGHKS and CDR2 YYEKEE (reference sequence). CDR3 length: 16 amino acids. The V segment lost 2 bases and the J segment 0 bases; nucleotides outside the gene matches: 5. The CDR3 region has the DNA TGTGCCAGCAGCTTTCAGGGGGCGCCTAGCACAGATACGCAGTATTTT. It specifies CASSFQGAPSTDTQYF.

The J gene is TRBJ1-5, the V gene TRBV5-1; TRBD1 matches 7 bases. CDR1 is SGHRS and CDR2 is YFSETQ in the germline V gene. V gave up 4 bases and J gave up 7 bases; unmatched junction bases: 8. The CDR3 is made up of 14 amino acids. The CDR3 reads CASSPQGGVQPQHF. The CDR3 DNA is TGCGCCAGCAGCCCCCAGGGGGGAGTACAGCCCCAGCATTTT.

The rearrangement joins TRBV5-1 to TRBJ1-5, with D tentatively TRBD1 (5 bases). Germline V gene lookup returns CDR1 SGHRS and CDR2 YFSETQ. Trimming took 0 bases from V and 7 from J, leaving 14 bases between them. The CDR3 is 15 residues long. In DNA, the CDR3 is TGCGCCAGCAGCTTGGCCGGAGGGGACGGACAGCCCCAGCATTTT. This codes for CASSLAGGDGQPQHF. The entire variable domain, with the rest obtained from reference TRBV5-1 and TRBJ1-5, is as follows: KAGVTQTPRYLIKTRGQQVTLSCSPISGHRSVSWYQQTPGQGLQFLFEYFSETQRNKGNFPGRFSGRQFSNSRSEMNVSTLELGDSALYLCASSLAGGDGQPQHFGDGTRLSIL.

The chain uses TRBV7-6 and TRBJ2-2; 7 bases line up with TRBD1. This CDR3 is 15 amino acids long. Trimming took 5 bases from V and 0 from J; bases not matched to a gene: 3. In germline, CDR1 is SGHVS, CDR2 FNYEAQ. The CDR3 DNA follows: TGTGCCAGCAGCCCGGACAGGACGAACACCGGGGAGCTGTTTTTT. As protein: CASSPDRTNTGELFF.

The chain has TRBV6-5 and TRBJ2-5; D not resolved. CDR1 MNHEY and CDR2 SVGAGI come from the germline V gene. CDR3 length: 12 amino acids. The V end was cut by 0 bases, the J end by 5 bases, with 4 bases between. The CDR3 DNA reads TGTGCCAGCAGTTACTCGAGGGAGACCCAGTACTTC. Protein product: CASSYSRETQYF.

This clone was counted once. The chain has TRBV7-2 and TRBJ2-1, with D possibly being TRBD2 (6 bases). The CDR3 has 19 residues. V lost 2 bases, J lost 3 bases, and 23 bases lay in between. The germline CDR1 and CDR2 sequences are SGHTA and FQGNSA. CDR3 bases: TGTGCCAGCAGCTTATTACCGGGAGCGAGCGTCCGGGGCTACAATGAGCAGTTCTTC. Protein product: CASSLLPGASVRGYNEQFF.

The genes are TRBV24-1 and TRBJ1-4; TRBD1 is a possible D gene (5 bases). The V end was cut by 4 bases, the J end by 7 bases, with 21 bases between. Germline-derived CDR1 and CDR2 are KGHDR and SFDVKD. The CDR3 is 17 amino acids. CDR3 sequence reads: CATSDTGHPTGVEKLFF. As DNA, the CDR3 is TGTGCCACCAGTGACACCGGACATCCTACTGGGGTTGAAAAACTGTTTTTT.

The chain combines TRBV30 with TRBJ1-5; D might be TRBD1 (6 bases). CDR3 length: 14 residues. The ends were cut back, 1 base at V and 9 bases at J, with 16 bases in the middle. Looked up from germline, CDR1 is GTSNPN and CDR2 is SVGIG (reference sequence). The CDR3 loop reads CAWSGQAALWPQHF. Written as DNA, the CDR3 is TGTGCCTGGAGTGGACAGGCCGCACTCTGGCCCCAGCATTTT.

The CDR3 sequence: CASSYQPPGLGQPQHF. CDR3 DNA: TGTGCCAGCAGTTACCAACCCCCCGGGTTGGGTCAGCCCCAGCATTTT. The chain links TRBV6-2 or TRBV6-3 to TRBJ1-5; D gene unclear. This CDR3 has 16 amino acids. Germline V gene data show CDR1 as MNHEY and CDR2 as SVGEGT. Between the trimmed V and J ends, which lost 2 bases and 6 bases, there was a span of 17 bases.

The chain recombines TRBV10-2 with TRBJ2-3; TRBD2 matches at 9 bases. CDR3 length equals 14 residues. Germline trimming cut 5 bases from V and 6 bases from J; bases unmatched to any gene: 6. Germline loops: CDR1 WSHSY, CDR2 SAAADI. CDR3 DNA: TGCGCCAGCAGTCCCAGCGGGAGGATGGATACGCAGTATTTT. This translates into CASSPSGRMDTQYF.

The CDR3 region is CASLLGSGGGEGAFF. In DNA form, the CDR3 reads TGTGCCAGCCTCCTGGGAAGTGGGGGCGGAGAAGGAGCTTTCTTT. This chain uses TRBV25-1 with TRBJ1-1; D is perhaps TRBD1 (6 bases). The CDR3 has 15 residues. V was pared by 8 bases and J by 10 bases, with 26 bases between. The germline V gene encodes CDR1 MGHDK and CDR2 SYGVNS.

The chain joins TRBV5-1 to TRBJ1-4, with 8 bases that match TRBD1. V lost 2 bases to trimming and J lost 7 bases; unmatched junction nucleotides: 4. This CDR3 contains 14 residues. In germline, CDR1 is SGHRS, CDR2 YFSETQ. CDR3 amino acids: CASSFRGRAEKLFF. CDR3 nucleotide sequence: TGCGCCAGCAGCTTCAGGGGGCGAGCTGAAAAACTGTTTTTT.

This sequence joins TRBV9 and TRBJ2-1; 9 positions match TRBD2. J was trimmed by 3 bases and V by 0 bases; bases with no gene match: 4. The CDR3 is made up of 16 amino acids. Germline lookup yields CDR1 SGDLS and CDR2 YYNGEE. CDR3: CASSVDGTSNYNEQFF. DNA for the CDR3: TGTGCCAGCAGCGTAGACGGGACTAGCAACTACAATGAGCAGTTCTTC.

V gene TRBV5-1 combines with J gene TRBJ2-2; maybe TRBD2 (6 bases). Trimming removed 1 base from V and 6 bases from J, with 10 bases in between. The germline gives CDR1 SGHRS, CDR2 YFSETQ. CDR3 length: 14 residues. The CDR3 is CASSLTGVPGELFF. CDR3 bases: TGCGCCAGCAGCTTGACGGGAGTCCCCGGGGAGCTGTTTTTT.

The chain combines TRBV28 with TRBJ1-6; 7 bases match TRBD1. V lost 10 bases to trimming and J lost 7 bases; unmatched junction nucleotides: 4. CDR3 size: 12 residues. CDR1 and CDR2 from the germline V gene are MDHEN and SYDVKM. The DNA of the CDR3 is TGTGCCATCACGACAGGGAATTCACCCCTCCACTTT. It yields the protein CAITTGNSPLHF.

The chain joins TRBV7-2 to TRBJ2-5; D is possibly TRBD2 (5 bases). Trimming stripped 5 bases from V and 5 bases from J, with 15 bases between. CDR1 SGHTA and CDR2 FQGNSA come from the germline V gene. This CDR3 comprises 14 residues. The CDR3 loop reads CASSSYGVVETQYF. CDR3 bases: TGTGCCAGCAGCAGTTACGGGGTTGTCGAGACCCAGTACTTC.

This clone was seen once. The chain uses TRBV28 and TRBJ2-5, with TRBD2 matching 7 bases. Germline loops: CDR1 MDHEN, CDR2 SYDVKM. The CDR3 consists of 13 residues. V gave up 7 bases and J gave up 3 bases; unmatched junction bases: 5. CDR3: CASTTGGEETQYF. DNA of the CDR3: TGTGCCAGCACCACGGGAGGAGAAGAGACCCAGTACTTC.

CDR3 residues: CASSSGAANYGYTF. The CDR3 region has the DNA TGTGCCAGCAGTTCTGGGGCAGCTAACTATGGCTACACCTTC. The J gene is TRBJ1-2, the V gene TRBV27; a weak D match, TRBD1 (5 bases). The V end lost 4 bases, the J end lost 0 bases, and 9 bases lay between the germline ends. The germline gives CDR1 MNHEY, CDR2 SMNVEV (reference sequence). The CDR3 runs 14 residues.

This rearrangement joins TRBV5-6 to TRBJ1-2; a possible D gene is TRBD1 (6 bases). The germline V and J ends were trimmed by 4 bases and 3 bases, with 13 bases remaining between them. This CDR3 comprises 14 residues. Germline values: CDR1 SGHDT, CDR2 YYEEEE. This CDR3 reads CASSIRQVDYGYTF. In DNA form, the CDR3 reads TGTGCCAGCAGCATTAGACAGGTGGACTATGGCTACACCTTC.

J is TRBJ2-1 and V is TRBV7-3; D perhaps matches TRBD1 (6 bases). The V and J ends lost 6 bases and 10 bases respectively, with 13 bases between them. This CDR3 comprises 12 residues. Germline CDR1 is SGHTA and CDR2 is FQGTGA. CDR3 protein: CASSLYGGEQFF. CDR3 coding DNA: TGTGCCAGCAGTCTTTATGGGGGCGAGCAGTTCTTC.

This rearrangement joins TRBV11-3 to TRBJ1-6; 7 bases are shared with TRBD1. The length of the CDR3 is 16 residues. The germline V gene encodes CDR1 SGHNT and CDR2 YENEEA. V was pared by 1 base and J by 10 bases, with 10 bases of the junction left unmatched. The CDR3: CASSLGAGTAGSPLHF. The CDR3 DNA follows: TGTGCCAGCAGCTTAGGAGCCGGGACAGCGGGCTCACCCCTCCACTTT. The full variable domain, in which reference TRBV11-3 and TRBJ1-6 provide the parts outside the CDR3, is EAGVVQSPRYKIIEKKQPVAFWCNPISGHNTLYWYLQNLGQGPELLIRYENEEAVDDSQLPKDRFSAERLKGVDSTLKIQPAELGDSAVYLCASSLGAGTAGSPLHFGNGTRLTVT.

This sequence joins TRBV28 and TRBJ1-2, with 9 bases identical to TRBD1. With V trimmed by 5 bases and J by 8 bases, 12 bases remained unmatched. Germline CDR1 is MDHEN and CDR2 is SYDVKM. The CDR3 runs 15 residues. The CDR3 reads CASSPAGTGSGGYTF. As DNA, the CDR3 is TGTGCCAGCAGTCCTGCCGGGACAGGGTCTGGAGGCTACACCTTC.

The J gene is TRBJ2-5, the V gene TRBV3-1 (or the pseudogene TRBV3-2); TRBD2 matches at 14 bases. V gave up 4 bases and J gave up 2 bases; unmatched junction bases: 6. The CDR3 runs 17 residues. Germline V gene lookup returns CDR1 LGHDT and CDR2 YNNKEL (reference sequence). The CDR3 protein is CASSPGLAGVGQETQYF. The CDR3 bases are TGTGCCAGCAGCCCGGGACTAGCGGGAGTGGGGCAAGAGACCCAGTACTTC.

The V and J genes are TRBV6-5 and TRBJ2-7; TRBD2 agrees at 10 bases. The trim removed 2 bases at V and 7 bases at J, leaving 2 bases unmatched. The CDR3 has 13 amino acids. Germline CDR1 is MNHEY and CDR2 is SVGAGI. The CDR3 loop is CASSYGGLAEQYF. The CDR3 DNA reads as TGTGCCAGCAGTTACGGGGGACTAGCGGAGCAGTACTTC.

V is TRBV5-1 and J is TRBJ2-7, with TRBD2 matching over 7 bases. V shed 0 bases and J 4 bases; nucleotides not matched to a gene: 7. CDR1 and CDR2 from the germline V gene are SGHRS and YFSETQ. The CDR3 length is 15 residues. The CDR3 DNA sequence: TGCGCCAGCAGCTTGGCTGCGGGAGAGGTGTACGAGCAGTACTTC. Protein product: CASSLAAGEVYEQYF. The complete variable domain, with remaining parts taken from reference TRBV5-1 and TRBJ2-7, reads KAGVTQTPRYLIKTRGQQVTLSCSPISGHRSVSWYQQTPGQGLQFLFEYFSETQRNKGNFPGRFSGRQFSNSRSEMNVSTLELGDSALYLCASSLAAGEVYEQYFGPGTRLTVT.

The genes are TRBV5-1 and TRBJ2-2, with D possibly TRBD2 on 6 matching bases. Germline V gene data show CDR1 as SGHRS and CDR2 as YFSETQ. The CDR3 contains 15 residues. V lost 3 bases, J lost 2 bases, and 11 bases lay in between. The CDR3 protein is CASSSGVINTGELFF. The CDR3 bases are TGCGCCAGCAGCTCGGGGGTTATTAACACCGGGGAGCTGTTTTTT.

The chain links TRBV2 to TRBJ1-6; D is unresolved. Germline-derived CDR1 and CDR2 are SNHLY and FYNNEI. The ends were cut back, 2 bases at V and 7 bases at J, with 9 bases in the middle. The CDR3 totals 14 residues. The CDR3 region has the DNA TGTGCCAGCAGTGAAACGCGCCCGAATTCACCCCTCCACTTT. Its translation is CASSETRPNSPLHF.

In this sample, this clone turned up a few times. The chain recombines TRBV14 with TRBJ1-4; TRBD1 is a possible D gene (6 bases). The germline gives CDR1 SGHDN, CDR2 FVKESK. The ends were cut back, 1 base at V and 6 bases at J, with 21 bases in the middle. The CDR3 has 18 residues. The CDR3 nucleotides read TGTGCCAGCAGCCAAGGGCGGGCCTACAGGGAATGGGATGAAAAACTGTTTTTT. It specifies CASSQGRAYREWDEKLFF.

The chain joins TRBV30 to TRBJ2-3; possibly TRBD2 for D (6 bases). In germline, CDR1 is GTSNPN, CDR2 SVGIG (reference sequence). Trimming pared 8 bases from V and 2 bases from J, leaving 20 bases between. The CDR3 runs 15 residues. CDR3: CAGFPTSSFTDTQYF. CDR3 DNA: TGTGCCGGATTCCCGACTAGTAGTTTCACAGATACGCAGTATTTT.

The chain is built from TRBV6-2 or TRBV6-3 and TRBJ2-5, with unresolved D. V shed 0 bases and J shed 4 bases, with 15 bases lying between them. The CDR3 runs to 16 residues. Looked up from germline, CDR1 is MNHEY and CDR2 is SVGEGT. CDR3 protein: CASSYSSPANVETQYF. The CDR3 DNA sequence: TGTGCCAGCAGTTACTCCTCCCCAGCGAACGTAGAGACCCAGTACTTC.

The chain has TRBV11-2 and TRBJ2-2, with D uncertain. Germline CDR1 SGHAT, CDR2 FQNNGV. V shed 1 base and J shed 3 bases, with 6 bases lying between them. The CDR3 is made up of 14 amino acids. CDR3 loop: CASSLGADTGELFF. The DNA of the CDR3 is TGTGCCAGCAGCTTAGGGGCCGACACCGGGGAGCTGTTTTTT.

The chain has TRBV7-2 and TRBJ2-7; 12 nucleotides line up with TRBD2. The CDR3 covers 16 residues. In germline, CDR1 is SGHTA, CDR2 FQGNSA. The ends lost 4 bases at V and 3 bases at J; junction bases unmatched: 7. The DNA of the CDR3 is TGTGCCAGCAGCTCGACTCGACTAGCGGGAGTCTACGAGCAGTACTTC. Its protein product is CASSSTRLAGVYEQYF.